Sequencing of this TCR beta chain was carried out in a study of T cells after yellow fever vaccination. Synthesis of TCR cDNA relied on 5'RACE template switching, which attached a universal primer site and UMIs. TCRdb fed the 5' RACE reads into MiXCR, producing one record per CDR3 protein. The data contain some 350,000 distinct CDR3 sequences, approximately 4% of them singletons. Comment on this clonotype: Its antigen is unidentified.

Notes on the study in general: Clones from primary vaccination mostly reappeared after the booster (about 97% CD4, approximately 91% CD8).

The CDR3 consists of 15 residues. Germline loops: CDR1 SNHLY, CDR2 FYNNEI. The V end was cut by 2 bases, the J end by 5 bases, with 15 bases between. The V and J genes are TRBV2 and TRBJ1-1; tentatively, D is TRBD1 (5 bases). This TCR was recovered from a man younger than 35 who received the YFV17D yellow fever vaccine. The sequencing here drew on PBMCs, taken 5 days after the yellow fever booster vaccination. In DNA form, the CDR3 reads TGTGCCAGCAGTGAACCGGGCAGGGACTGGACTGAAGCTTTCTTT. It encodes CASSEPGRDWTEAFF.